These 17 T cell receptor beta chains were sequenced from one sample in a study of blood T cell repertoires in COVID-19. Sequencing was performed with immunoSEQ multiplex PCR; in TCRdb, only in-frame clones are kept and a portion is missing. The sample has under 300,000 clones, nearly 90% seen once. Sequencing input: peripheral blood. These receptors were taken from a middle-aged woman who had recovered from COVID-19.

This chain links TRBV29-1 with TRBJ2-7, with 9 bases aligning to TRBD1. The CDR3 covers 13 residues. V lost 5 bases and J lost 3; bases outside the gene matches: 5. From germline, CDR1 is SQVTM and CDR2 ANQGSEA. CDR3 loop: CSVTGGQGYEQYF. The CDR3 DNA sequence: TGCAGCGTTACCGGGGGACAGGGCTACGAGCAGTACTTC.

The chain uses TRBV4-3 and TRBJ2-3; 13 bases fit TRBD2. Looked up from germline, CDR1 is LGHNA and CDR2 is YSLEER. V dropped 3 bases and J dropped 4; count of bases not matched to a gene: 7. The length of the CDR3 is 17 residues. CDR3 nucleotide sequence: TGCGCCAGCAGCCAGCAGGGACTAGCGGGAAAGGCAGATACGCAGTATTTT. It specifies CASSQQGLAGKADTQYF.

The chain has TRBV7-2 and TRBJ2-3; 8 bases match TRBD1. V dropped 2 bases and J dropped 2; count of bases not matched to a gene: 6. The CDR3 loop spans 16 amino acids. Germline values: CDR1 SGHTA, CDR2 FQGNSA. CDR3 amino acids: CASSLRQGRITDTQYF. For the CDR3, the DNA is TGTGCCAGCAGCTTACGACAGGGGAGGATCACAGATACGCAGTATTTT.

The chain is built from TRBV6-4 and TRBJ2-2, with D hard to call. Germline-derived CDR1 and CDR2 are MRHNA and SNTAGT. The CDR3 contains 15 residues. The V and J ends lost 0 bases and 1 base respectively, with 6 bases between them. DNA for the CDR3: TGTGCCAGCAGTGACTCAAACTTGAACACCGGGGAGCTGTTTTTT. Translated: CASSDSNLNTGELFF.

The DNA of the CDR3 is TGTGCCACCAGTGGTTCCGGGGGGACGGCAGCCTACAATGAGCAGTTCTTC. Encoded protein: CATSGSGGTAAYNEQFF. The V and J genes are TRBV24-1 and TRBJ2-1, with TRBD2 matching over 7 bases. Losses at the gene ends were 5 bases for V and 2 bases for J; bases not matched to a gene: 11. The CDR3 has 17 residues. Germline V gene lookup returns CDR1 KGHDR and CDR2 SFDVKD.

This clone was seen more than once but under ten times. The chain couples TRBV5-1 to TRBJ2-2; D is perhaps TRBD2 (5 bases). The CDR3 is 15 amino acids. V dropped 6 bases and J dropped 1 base, with 13 bases sitting between them. Germline CDR1 is SGHRS and CDR2 is YFSETQ. CDR3 coding DNA: TGCGCCAGCAAGAGGGTGAGGGAGAACACCGGGGAGCTGTTTTTT. It translates to CASKRVRENTGELFF.

This clone was detected once. This chain joins TRBV30 and TRBJ1-5; unclear D gene. Looked up from germline, CDR1 is GTSNPN and CDR2 is SVGIG (reference sequence). V gave up 2 bases and J gave up 4 bases, with 12 bases separating them. This CDR3 region has 14 residues. The CDR3 reads CAWSPHRGNQPQHF. Written as DNA, the CDR3 is TGTGCCTGGAGTCCCCATCGGGGTAATCAGCCCCAGCATTTT.

V is TRBV30 and J is TRBJ2-5, with D perhaps matching TRBD1 (5 bases). The CDR3 is 13 amino acids. Deletions cut 0 bases from V and 2 bases from J, with 7 bases between. Germline assignment: CDR1 GTSNPN and CDR2 SVGIG (reference sequence). The CDR3 DNA is TGTGCCTGGAGTGTACGACAGCAAGAGACCCAGTACTTC. Amino acids: CAWSVRQQETQYF.

The V call is TRBV21-1, the J call TRBJ2-7; whether TRBD2, the table's D call, matches the DNA was not checked. TRBV21-1 is a known pseudogene. This CDR3 spans 14 amino acids. CDR3 nucleotides: TGTGCCAGCAGCAAGGCGGTGGACTTTTACGAGCAGTACTTC. Its protein product is CASSKAVDFYEQYF.

The chain uses TRBV29-1 and TRBJ1-2; possible D gene TRBD1, 6 bases. The length of the CDR3 is 13 residues. Germline loops: CDR1 SQVTM, CDR2 ANQGSEA. Trimming stripped 3 bases from V and 7 bases from J, with 15 bases between. The CDR3 DNA follows: TGCAGCGTTGACAGGGGATCGTCTAGTGGCTACACCTTC. Residues: CSVDRGSSSGYTF.

The chain links TRBV6-1 to TRBJ2-5, with 7 bases lining up with TRBD2. V shed 0 bases, J shed 5 bases, and the junction held 9 bases outside the gene matches. Germline V gene sequence: CDR1 MNHNS, CDR2 SASEGT. This CDR3 has 16 amino acids. The CDR3 DNA follows: TGTGCCAGCAGTGAAGCTGGCGGGGGTTTGTTGGAGACCCAGTACTTC. Translated: CASSEAGGGLLETQYF.

V usage is TRBV5-1 and J usage is TRBJ1-4; 9 bases are a match to TRBD1. With V trimmed by 4 bases and J by 7 bases, 8 bases remained unmatched. This CDR3 has 15 residues. Germline values: CDR1 SGHRS, CDR2 YFSETQ. This CDR3 reads CASSPLTGGVEKLFF. In DNA form, the CDR3 reads TGCGCCAGCAGCCCCTTGACAGGGGGAGTTGAAAAACTGTTTTTT.

The J gene is TRBJ2-5, the V gene TRBV4-2; TRBD2 agrees at 11 bases. The CDR3 consists of 15 residues. Germline CDR1 reads LGHNA; CDR2 reads YNFKEQ. V dropped 1 base and J dropped 3; count of bases not matched to a gene: 1. In DNA, the CDR3 is TGTGCCAGCAGCCAAGGACTAGCGGGGAAAGAGACCCAGTACTTC. This encodes CASSQGLAGKETQYF.

Written as DNA, the CDR3 is TGCAGCGTTGATAAGAGGACTGGGAACACTGAAGCTTTCTTT. As protein: CSVDKRTGNTEAFF. The chain combines TRBV29-1 with TRBJ1-1; D unresolved. Germline-derived CDR1 and CDR2 are SQVTM and ANQGSEA. This CDR3 is 14 amino acids long. The V end lost 3 bases, the J end lost 1 base, and 12 bases lay between the germline ends.

V is TRBV19 and J is TRBJ2-7, with D possibly TRBD1 on 7 matching bases. CDR3 size: 13 residues. The ends were cut back, 4 bases at V and 5 bases at J, with 12 bases in the middle. CDR1 is LNHDA, CDR2 SQIVND, per germline (reference sequence). CDR3: CASSRGRGDEQYF. DNA for the CDR3: TGTGCCAGTAGTAGGGGCAGGGGGGACGAGCAGTACTTC. Based on the CDR3 plus reference TRBV19 and TRBJ2-7, the full variable domain is DGGITQSPKYLFRKEGQNVTLSCEQNLNHDAMYWYRQDPGQGLRLIYYSQIVNDFQKGDIAEGYSVSREKKESFPLTVTSAQKNPTAFYLCASSRGRGDEQYFGPGTRLTVT.

This clone has just a few counts. V is TRBV19 and J is TRBJ2-3, with TRBD2 matching 11 bases. The J segment lost 5 bases and the V segment lost 7 bases, leaving 8 bases of the junction unmatched. The CDR3 runs 15 residues. The germline V gene has CDR1 LNHDA and CDR2 SQIVND (reference sequence). The DNA of the CDR3 is TGTGCCAGTAAGGCCCTAGCGGGAGGACGAGATACGCAGTATTTT. It is translated as CASKALAGGRDTQYF.

The chain uses TRBV6-2 or TRBV6-3 and TRBJ1-2, with 7 positions matching TRBD1. V shed 6 bases and J 3 bases; nucleotides not matched to a gene: 4. This CDR3 is 13 amino acids long. Germline assignment: CDR1 MNHEY and CDR2 SVGEGT. CDR3 loop: CASSQTGHYGYTF. The CDR3 DNA follows: TGTGCCAGCAGCCAGACAGGGCACTATGGCTACACCTTC.